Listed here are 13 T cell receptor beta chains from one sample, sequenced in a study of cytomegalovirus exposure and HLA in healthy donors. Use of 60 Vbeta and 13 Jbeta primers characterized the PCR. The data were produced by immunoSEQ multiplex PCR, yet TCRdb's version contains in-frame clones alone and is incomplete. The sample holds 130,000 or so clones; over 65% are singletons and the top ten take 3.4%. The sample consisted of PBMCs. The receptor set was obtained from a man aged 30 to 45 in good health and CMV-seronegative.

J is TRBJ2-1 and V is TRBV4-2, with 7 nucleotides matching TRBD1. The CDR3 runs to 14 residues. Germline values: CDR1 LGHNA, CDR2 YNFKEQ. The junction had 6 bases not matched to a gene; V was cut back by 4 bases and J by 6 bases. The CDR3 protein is CASSRGDSTNEQFF. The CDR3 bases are TGTGCCAGCAGCCGAGGGGACAGTACCAATGAGCAGTTCTTC.

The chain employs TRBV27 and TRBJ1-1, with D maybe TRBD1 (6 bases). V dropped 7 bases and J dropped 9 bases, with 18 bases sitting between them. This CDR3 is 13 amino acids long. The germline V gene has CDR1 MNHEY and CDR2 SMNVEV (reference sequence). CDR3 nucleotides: TGTGCCAGCAAGTTCGGTGGCAGGGGAAAAGCTTTCTTT. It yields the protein CASKFGGRGKAFF.

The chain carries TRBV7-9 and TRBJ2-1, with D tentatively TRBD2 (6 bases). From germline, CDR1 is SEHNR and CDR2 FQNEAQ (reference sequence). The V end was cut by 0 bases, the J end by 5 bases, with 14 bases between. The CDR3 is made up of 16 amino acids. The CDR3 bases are TGTGCCAGCAGCTTAGCGCCTGCGGGAATCGACAATGAGCAGTTCTTC. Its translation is CASSLAPAGIDNEQFF. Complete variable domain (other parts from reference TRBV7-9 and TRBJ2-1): DTGVSQNPRHKITKRGQNVTFRCDPISEHNRLYWYRQTLGQGPEFLTYFQNEAQLEKSRLLSDRFSAERPKGSFSTLEIQRTEQGDSAMYLCASSLAPAGIDNEQFFGPGTRLTVL.

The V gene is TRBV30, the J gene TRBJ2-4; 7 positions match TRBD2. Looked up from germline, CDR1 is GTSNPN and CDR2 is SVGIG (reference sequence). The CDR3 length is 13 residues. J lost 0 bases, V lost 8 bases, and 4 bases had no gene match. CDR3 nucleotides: TGTGCCGGGGGGGGGATAGCCAAAAACATTCAGTACTTC. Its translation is CAGGGIAKNIQYF.

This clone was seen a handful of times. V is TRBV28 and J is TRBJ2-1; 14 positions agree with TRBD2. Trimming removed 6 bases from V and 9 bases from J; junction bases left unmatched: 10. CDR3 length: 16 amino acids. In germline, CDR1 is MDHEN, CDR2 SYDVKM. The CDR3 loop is CASSRGLAGGSGEQFF. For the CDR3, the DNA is TGTGCCAGCAGCCGAGGACTAGCGGGAGGCTCAGGTGAGCAGTTCTTC. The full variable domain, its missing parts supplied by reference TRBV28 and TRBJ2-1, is DVKVTQSSRYLVKRTGEKVFLECVQDMDHENMFWYRQDPGLGLRLIYFSYDVKMKEKGDIPEGYSVSREKKERFSLILESASTNQTSMYLCASSRGLAGGSGEQFFGPGTRLTVL.

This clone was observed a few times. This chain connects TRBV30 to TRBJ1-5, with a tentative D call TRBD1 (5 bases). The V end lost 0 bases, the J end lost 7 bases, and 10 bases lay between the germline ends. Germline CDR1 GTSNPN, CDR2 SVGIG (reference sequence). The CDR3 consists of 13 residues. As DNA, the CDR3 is TGTGCCTGGAGTGTAGCCCGGGGGCAGCCCCAGCATTTT. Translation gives CAWSVARGQPQHF.

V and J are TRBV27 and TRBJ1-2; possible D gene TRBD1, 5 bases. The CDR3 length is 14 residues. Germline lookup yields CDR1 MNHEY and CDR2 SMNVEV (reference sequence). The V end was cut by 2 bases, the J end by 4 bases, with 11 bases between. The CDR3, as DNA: TGTGCCAGCAGTTTAACCCAGGGAATCTATGGCTACACCTTC. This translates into CASSLTQGIYGYTF.

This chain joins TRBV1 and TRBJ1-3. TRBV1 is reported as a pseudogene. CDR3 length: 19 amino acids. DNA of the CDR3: TGCACCAGCAGCCAAGATCCGAGACCGGCGGAAAGCTCTGGAAACACCATATATTTT. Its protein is CTSSQDPRPAESSGNTIYF.

The CDR3 here is CASSQSTGEETQYF. The CDR3 region has the DNA TGTGCCAGCAGCCAATCGACAGGGGAAGAGACCCAGTACTTC. V gene TRBV7-7 combines with J gene TRBJ2-5; TRBD1 agrees at 8 bases. Germline CDR1 SSHAT, CDR2 FNYEAQ (reference sequence). This CDR3 has 14 amino acids. Trimming at V came to 5 bases and at J to 3 bases, leaving 5 bases not matched to a gene.

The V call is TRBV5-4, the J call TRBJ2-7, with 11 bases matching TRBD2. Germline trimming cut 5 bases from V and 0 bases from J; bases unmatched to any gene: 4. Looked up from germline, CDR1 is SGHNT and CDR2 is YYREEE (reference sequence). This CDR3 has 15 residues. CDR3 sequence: CASRAGTSGSYEQYF. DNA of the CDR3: TGTGCCAGCAGAGCCGGGACTAGCGGCTCCTACGAGCAGTACTTC.

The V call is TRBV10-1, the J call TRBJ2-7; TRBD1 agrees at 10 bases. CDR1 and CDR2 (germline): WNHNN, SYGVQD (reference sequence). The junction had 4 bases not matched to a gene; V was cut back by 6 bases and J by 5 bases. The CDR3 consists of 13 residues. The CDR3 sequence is CASSPGQGNEQYF. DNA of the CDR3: TGCGCCAGCAGCCCGGGACAGGGGAACGAGCAGTACTTC.

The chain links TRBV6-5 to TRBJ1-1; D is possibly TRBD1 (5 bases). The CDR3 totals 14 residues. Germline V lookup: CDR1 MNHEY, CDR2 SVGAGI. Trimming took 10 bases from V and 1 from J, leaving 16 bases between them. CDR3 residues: CATFPLGQNTEAFF. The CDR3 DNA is TGTGCCACCTTCCCATTAGGACAGAACACTGAAGCTTTCTTT.

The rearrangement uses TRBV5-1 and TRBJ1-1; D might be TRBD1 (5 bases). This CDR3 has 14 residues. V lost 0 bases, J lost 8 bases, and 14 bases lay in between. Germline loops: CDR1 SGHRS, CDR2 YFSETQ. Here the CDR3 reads CASSLEWGEGEAFF. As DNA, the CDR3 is TGCGCCAGCAGCTTGGAGTGGGGCGAAGGGGAAGCTTTCTTT.